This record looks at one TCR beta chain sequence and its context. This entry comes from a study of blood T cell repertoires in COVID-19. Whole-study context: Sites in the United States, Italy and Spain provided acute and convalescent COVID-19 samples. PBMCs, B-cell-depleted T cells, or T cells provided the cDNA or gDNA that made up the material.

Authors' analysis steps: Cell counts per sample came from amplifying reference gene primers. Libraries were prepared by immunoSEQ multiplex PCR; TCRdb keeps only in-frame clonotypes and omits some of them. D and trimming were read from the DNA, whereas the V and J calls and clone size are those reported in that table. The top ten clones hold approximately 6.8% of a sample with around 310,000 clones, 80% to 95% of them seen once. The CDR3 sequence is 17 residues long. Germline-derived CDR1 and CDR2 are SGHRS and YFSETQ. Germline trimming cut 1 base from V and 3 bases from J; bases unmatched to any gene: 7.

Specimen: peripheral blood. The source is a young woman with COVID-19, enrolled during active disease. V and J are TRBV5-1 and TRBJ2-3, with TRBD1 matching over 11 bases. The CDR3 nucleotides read TGCGCCAGCAGCTTGCCGGGGACAGGGGGTAAGACAGATACGCAGTATTTT. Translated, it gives CASSLPGTGGKTDTQYF.